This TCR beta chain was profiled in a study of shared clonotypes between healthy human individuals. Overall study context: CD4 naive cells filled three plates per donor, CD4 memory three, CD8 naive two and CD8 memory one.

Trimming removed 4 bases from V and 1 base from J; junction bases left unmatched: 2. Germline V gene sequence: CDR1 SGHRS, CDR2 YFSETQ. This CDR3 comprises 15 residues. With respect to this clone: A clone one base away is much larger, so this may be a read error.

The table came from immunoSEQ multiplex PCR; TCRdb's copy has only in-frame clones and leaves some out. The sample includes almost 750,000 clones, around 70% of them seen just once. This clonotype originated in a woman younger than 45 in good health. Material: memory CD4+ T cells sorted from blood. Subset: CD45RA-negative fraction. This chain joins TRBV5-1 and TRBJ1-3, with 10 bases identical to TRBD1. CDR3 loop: CASSPGQGSGNTIYF. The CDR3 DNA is TGCGCCAGCAGCCCGGGACAGGGGTCTGGAAACACCATATATTTT.